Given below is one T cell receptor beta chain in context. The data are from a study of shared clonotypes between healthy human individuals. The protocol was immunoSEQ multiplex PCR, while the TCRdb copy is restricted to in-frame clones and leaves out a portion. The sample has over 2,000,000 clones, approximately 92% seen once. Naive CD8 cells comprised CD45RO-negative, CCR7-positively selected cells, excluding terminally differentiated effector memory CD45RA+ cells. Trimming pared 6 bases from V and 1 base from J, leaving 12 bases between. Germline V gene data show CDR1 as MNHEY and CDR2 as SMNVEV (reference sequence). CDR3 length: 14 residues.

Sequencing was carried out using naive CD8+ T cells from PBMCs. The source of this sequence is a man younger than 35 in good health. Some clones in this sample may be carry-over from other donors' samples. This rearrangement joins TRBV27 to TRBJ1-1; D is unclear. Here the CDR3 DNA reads TGTGCCAGCAGAGCGGGCACACCGAACACTGAAGCTTTCTTT. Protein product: CASRAGTPNTEAFF.